What follows are 27 T cell receptor beta chains derived from one specimen sequenced in a study of cytotoxic CD8 clonotypes in ibrutinib-treated CLL. Here immunoSEQ multiplex PCR was the method, and the copy in TCRdb shows in-frame clones only, minus some. This sample has some 200,000 clones, with 79% found just once. The source material was PBMCs, sampled after 12 months of ibrutinib treatment. Receptors were obtained from a human donor with chronic lymphocytic leukemia.

This clone was seen a single time. J is TRBJ2-5 and V is TRBV19; D unclear. The V gene's germline CDR1 is LNHDA and CDR2 SQIVND (reference sequence). The V end lost 2 bases, the J end lost 5 bases, and 6 bases lay between the germline ends. This CDR3 has 12 amino acids. The CDR3 DNA reads TGTGCCAGTAGTATAACCCCGGAGACCCAGTACTTC. Its translation: CASSITPETQYF.

The genes are TRBV28 and TRBJ2-7; 11 positions match TRBD2. This CDR3 is built from 15 residues. Per germline, CDR1 MDHEN and CDR2 SYDVKM. Trimming cost V 8 bases and J 2 bases; bases outside gene matches: 8. The CDR3 DNA is TGTGCCAGCCGCCTTCTAGCGGGAGGCGCCTACGAGCAGTACTTC. Amino acid sequence: CASRLLAGGAYEQYF.

The table lists this clone with a count of one. V gene TRBV18 combines with J gene TRBJ1-4, with TRBD1 matching 7 bases. Germline CDR1 and CDR2: KGHSH and LQKENI. There are 14 residues in the CDR3. J lost 3 bases, V lost 5 bases, and 3 bases had no gene match. CDR3 in amino acids: CASSSRGSNEKLFF. The CDR3 bases are TGTGCCAGCTCATCCAGGGGGTCTAATGAAAAACTGTTTTTT. Full variable domain (rest looked up from reference TRBV18 and TRBJ1-4): NAGVMQNPRHLVRRRGQEARLRCSPMKGHSHVYWYRQLPEEGLKFMVYLQKENIIDESGMPKERFSAEFPKEGPSILRIQQVVRGDSAAYFCASSSRGSNEKLFFGSGTQLSVL.

This chain joins TRBV14 and TRBJ2-7; 7 nucleotides line up with TRBD1. With 4 bases clipped from V and 3 bases from J, the junction kept 9 bases outside the gene matches. Per the germline V gene, CDR1 is SGHDN and CDR2 is FVKESK. CDR3 length: 15 residues. Here the CDR3 DNA reads TGTGCCAGCAGCCGCCGGGACAGAAGAGTCTACGAGCAGTACTTC. This sequence encodes CASSRRDRRVYEQYF.

The chain uses TRBV21-1 and TRBJ2-5; the table calls TRBD2, which could not be checked here. TRBV21-1 is termed a pseudogene. This CDR3 has 19 residues. As DNA, the CDR3 is TGTGCCACCGATGAAGAGGGCAGGGACCTAGCGGGGGGAAGAGATACCCAGTACTTC. It yields the protein CATDEEGRDLAGGRDTQYF.

Only a few counts were recorded for this clone. The chain's CDR3 is CASSEATGGYNEQFF. The DNA of the CDR3 is TGTGCCAGCAGTGAAGCGACGGGAGGCTACAATGAGCAGTTCTTC. The chain couples TRBV6-1 to TRBJ2-1; 7 bases match TRBD2. J lost 3 bases, V lost 0 bases, and 2 bases had no gene match. This CDR3 has 15 amino acids. Germline V CDR1 and CDR2: MNHNS, SASEGT.

In this sample, this clone turned up once. The rearrangement uses TRBV7-6 and TRBJ2-1; no definite D call. CDR3 length: 14 residues. V lost 2 bases and J lost 3, with 8 bases in between. Germline V gives CDR1 SGHVS, CDR2 FNYEAQ. The CDR3 nucleotides read TGTGCCAGCAGCTTACAGGACCTCTACAATGAGCAGTTCTTC. Its translation is CASSLQDLYNEQFF. The entire variable domain, with the rest obtained from reference TRBV7-6 and TRBJ2-1, is as follows: GAGVSQSPRYKVTKRGQDVALRCDPISGHVSLYWYRQALGQGPEFLTYFNYEAQQDKSGLPNDRFSAERPEGSISTLTIQRTEQRDSAMYRCASSLQDLYNEQFFGPGTRLTVL.

The V and J genes are TRBV7-9 and TRBJ2-1; 8 bases are a match to TRBD2. The CDR3 consists of 13 residues. CDR1 is SEHNR, CDR2 FQNEAQ, per germline (reference sequence). Trimming took 6 bases from V and 8 from J; bases not matched to a gene: 6. CDR3 nucleotides: TGTGCCAGCAGGAGTAGCGGGGTGGATGAGCAGTTCTTC. It translates to CASRSSGVDEQFF.

This clone has a handful of counts. J is TRBJ1-2 and V is TRBV4-1; unclear D gene. Trimming removed 4 bases from V and 6 bases from J, with 12 bases in between. Germline values: CDR1 MGHRA, CDR2 YSYEKL. This CDR3 is built from 13 residues. DNA of the CDR3: TGCGCCAGCAGCCTCTTGGCGGGGAATGGCTACACCTTC. Its protein is CASSLLAGNGYTF.

The chain combines TRBV4-1 with TRBJ2-7; either TRBD1 or TRBD2 may fit D (7 bases each). CDR3 length: 15 residues. Trimming pared 4 bases from V and 6 bases from J, leaving 19 bases between. Per germline, CDR1 MGHRA and CDR2 YSYEKL. In nucleotides, the CDR3 is TGCGCCAGCAGCCCCTCGCCGGGCAGGGGGGGCGAGCAGTACTTC. Its protein product is CASSPSPGRGGEQYF.

The chain carries TRBV7-3 and TRBJ2-3; D is ambiguous. The V and J ends lost 1 base and 2 bases respectively, with 10 bases between them. The germline gives CDR1 SGHTA, CDR2 FQGTGA. This CDR3 has 15 amino acids. The CDR3 loop is CASSLSLGTTDTQYF. The CDR3 region has the DNA TGTGCCAGCAGCTTAAGTCTAGGTACCACAGATACGCAGTATTTT. The entire variable domain, with the rest obtained from reference TRBV7-3 and TRBJ2-3, is as follows: GAGVSQTPSNKVTEKGKYVELRCDPISGHTALYWYRQSLGQGPEFLIYFQGTGAADDSGLPNDRFFAVRPEGSVSTLKIQRTERGDSAVYLCASSLSLGTTDTQYFGPGTRLTVL.

The chain employs TRBV30 and TRBJ2-1; TRBD1 is a possible D gene (5 bases). Deletions cut 4 bases from V and 4 bases from J, with 17 bases between. Germline V lookup: CDR1 GTSNPN, CDR2 SVGIG (reference sequence). The CDR3 covers 15 residues. The CDR3 loop is CAWTRGGADYNEQFF. CDR3 nucleotides: TGTGCCTGGACCCGCGGTGGGGCCGATTACAATGAGCAGTTCTTC.

In the case of this clone: Other nucleotide sequences in the sample specify the same CDR3. V gene TRBV6-5 combines with J gene TRBJ1-5; a possible D gene is TRBD1 (5 bases). CDR1 and CDR2 from the germline V gene are MNHEY and SVGAGI. This CDR3 region has 13 residues. Trimming cost V 3 bases and J 4 bases, with 7 bases left between them. DNA of the CDR3: TGTGCCAGCAGTTATGGGGGTAATCAGCCCCAGCATTTT. Translating it yields CASSYGGNQPQHF.

Regarding this clone: The junction differs from germline at one of its ends, possibly a read error. The V gene is TRBV5-1, the J gene TRBJ1-3, with D tentatively TRBD1 (6 bases). CDR3 length: 14 residues. Per germline, CDR1 SGHRS and CDR2 YFSETQ. CDR3 sequence (DNA): TGTGCCAGCAGTCGACAGGTCTCTGGAAACACCATATATTTT. Protein product: CASSRQVSGNTIYF.

The V call is TRBV9, the J call TRBJ2-7; tentative D call: TRBD1 (6 bases). Trimming left V 3 bases short and J 2 bases short, with 15 bases between. CDR3 length: 15 amino acids. Germline V lookup: CDR1 SGDLS, CDR2 YYNGEE. The CDR3 sequence: CASSAQGSWTYEQYF. The CDR3 bases are TGTGCCAGCAGCGCACAGGGTTCTTGGACCTACGAGCAGTACTTC.

This clone was seen only a few times. Other DNA sequences in the sample encode the same CDR3. The chain links TRBV9 to TRBJ1-5; no firm D call. V shed 2 bases and J shed 3 bases, with 9 bases lying between them. The CDR3 is 14 amino acids. CDR1 and CDR2 from the germline V gene are SGDLS and YYNGEE. CDR3 sequence: CASSVGWDNQPQHF. The CDR3 nucleotides read TGTGCCAGCAGCGTTGGGTGGGACAATCAGCCCCAGCATTTT.

This chain joins TRBV6-1 and TRBJ1-4, with TRBD1 as a possible D gene (6 bases). The germline gives CDR1 MNHNS, CDR2 SASEGT. The CDR3 totals 14 residues. Trimming removed 6 bases at V and 8 bases at J, with 16 bases between. CDR3 coding DNA: TGTGCCAGCAGAAATCAGGGGATTAGGGAAAAACTGTTTTTT. Its protein product is CASRNQGIREKLFF.

The chain employs TRBV6-5 and TRBJ1-3; D possibly corresponds to TRBD1 (5 bases). The CDR3 sequence is 16 residues long. Germline assignment: CDR1 MNHEY and CDR2 SVGAGI. Trimming removed 0 bases at V and 1 base at J, with 10 bases between. The CDR3 sequence: CASSYSQRGSGNTIYF. CDR3 in DNA: TGTGCCAGCAGTTACTCTCAAAGGGGTTCTGGAAACACCATATATTTT.

J is TRBJ2-4 and V is TRBV13, with D perhaps TRBD2 (7 bases). The germline gives CDR1 PRHDT, CDR2 FYEKMQ (reference sequence). V was trimmed by 1 base and J by 2 bases, leaving 15 bases between them. There are 17 residues in the CDR3. CDR3 nucleotide sequence: TGTGCCAGCAGCTTAGACGGGGGGCGAAACACCAAAAACATTCAGTACTTC. Its translation: CASSLDGGRNTKNIQYF.

The CDR3 sequence is CASKMRWGHKNTGELFF. In DNA, the CDR3 is TGTGCCAGCAAAATGAGGTGGGGACACAAGAACACCGGGGAGCTGTTTTTT. V and J are TRBV27 and TRBJ2-2, with D perhaps matching TRBD1 (6 bases). From germline, CDR1 is MNHEY and CDR2 SMNVEV (reference sequence). CDR3 length: 17 amino acids. The V gene lost 7 bases and the J gene lost 1 base, with 19 bases spanning the gap.

The chain recombines TRBV7-9 with TRBJ1-2; TRBD1 agrees at 7 bases. With V trimmed by 1 base and J by 5 bases, 4 bases remained unmatched. The germline V gene has CDR1 SEHNR and CDR2 FQNEAQ (reference sequence). The length of the CDR3 is 14 residues. The CDR3 nucleotides are TGTGCCAGCAGCTTAGAGGGGGCCGGGTATGGCTACACCTTC. As protein: CASSLEGAGYGYTF.

The V gene is TRBV30, the J gene TRBJ2-3; 12 nucleotides line up with TRBD2. The CDR3 runs 17 residues. V shed 1 base and J 0 bases; nucleotides not matched to a gene: 5. CDR1 GTSNPN and CDR2 SVGIG come from the germline V gene (reference sequence). Here the CDR3 reads CAWSGQTSGGSTDTQYF. The CDR3 DNA sequence: TGTGCCTGGAGTGGGCAAACTAGCGGGGGGAGCACAGATACGCAGTATTTT.

The CDR3 is CAWSVGGDTEAFF. The CDR3 DNA reads as TGTGCCTGGAGTGTAGGGGGAGACACTGAAGCTTTCTTT. V gene TRBV30 combines with J gene TRBJ1-1; maybe TRBD1 (6 bases). The CDR3 spans 13 residues. Trimming shortened V by 0 bases and J by 3 bases, and 8 bases separated the two germline ends. Germline V lookup: CDR1 GTSNPN, CDR2 SVGIG (reference sequence).

This clone was picked up one time. J is TRBJ2-7 and V is TRBV7-2; no clear D. The CDR3 is made up of 12 amino acids. The V end was cut by 5 bases, the J end by 2 bases, with 7 bases between. Germline lookup yields CDR1 SGHTA and CDR2 FQGNSA. CDR3 sequence (DNA): TGTGCCAGCAGCCCCAACCCCTACGAGCAGTACTTC. Encoded protein: CASSPNPYEQYF.

The chain recombines TRBV5-1 with TRBJ1-2; D ambiguous. This CDR3 contains 13 residues. CDR1 is SGHRS, CDR2 YFSETQ, per germline. V was pared by 0 bases and J by 6 bases, with 9 bases between. CDR3 residues: CASSLVRDDGYTF. CDR3 DNA: TGCGCCAGCAGCTTGGTTAGGGATGATGGCTACACCTTC.

The chain links TRBV2 to TRBJ2-1; D perhaps matches TRBD1 (6 bases). CDR3 size: 15 residues. The V end was cut by 5 bases, the J end by 2 bases, with 13 bases between. Germline V lookup: CDR1 SNHLY, CDR2 FYNNEI. The CDR3 bases are TGTGCCAGCAGTTCGGACAGAAAGACCTACAATGAGCAGTTCTTC. Amino acids: CASSSDRKTYNEQFF.

This chain links TRBV9 with TRBJ1-2; D may be TRBD1 (5 bases). The CDR3 spans 14 residues. Germline V gene lookup returns CDR1 SGDLS and CDR2 YYNGEE. V lost 3 bases, J lost 8 bases, and 17 bases lay in between. CDR3 residues: CASSAQRDRGGYTF. Here the CDR3 DNA reads TGTGCCAGCAGCGCCCAGAGAGACAGAGGCGGCTACACCTTC. Full variable domain (missing parts from reference TRBV9 and TRBJ1-2): DSGVTQTPKHLITATGQRVTLRCSPRSGDLSVYWYQQSLDQGLQFLIQYYNGEERAKGNILERFSAQQFPDLHSELNLSSLELGDSALYFCASSAQRDRGGYTFGSGTRLTVV.